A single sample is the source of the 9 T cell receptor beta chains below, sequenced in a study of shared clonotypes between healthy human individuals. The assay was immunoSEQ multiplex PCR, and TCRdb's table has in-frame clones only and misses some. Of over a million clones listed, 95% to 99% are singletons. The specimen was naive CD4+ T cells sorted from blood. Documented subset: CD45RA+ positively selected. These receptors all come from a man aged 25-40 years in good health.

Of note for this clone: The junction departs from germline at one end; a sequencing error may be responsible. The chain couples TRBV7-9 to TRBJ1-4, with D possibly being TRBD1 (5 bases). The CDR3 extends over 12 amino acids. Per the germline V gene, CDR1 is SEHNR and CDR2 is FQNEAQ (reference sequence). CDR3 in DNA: TGTGCCAGCAGCTCAGGACAAGGAGGGTTGCTTTTT. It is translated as CASSSGQGGLLF.

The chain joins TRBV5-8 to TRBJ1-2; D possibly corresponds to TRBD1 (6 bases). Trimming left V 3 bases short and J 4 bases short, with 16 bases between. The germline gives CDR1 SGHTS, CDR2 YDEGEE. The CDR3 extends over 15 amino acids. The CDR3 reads CASSWGGHRSYGYTF. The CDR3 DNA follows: TGTGCCAGCAGCTGGGGGGGACATCGAAGCTATGGCTACACCTTC.

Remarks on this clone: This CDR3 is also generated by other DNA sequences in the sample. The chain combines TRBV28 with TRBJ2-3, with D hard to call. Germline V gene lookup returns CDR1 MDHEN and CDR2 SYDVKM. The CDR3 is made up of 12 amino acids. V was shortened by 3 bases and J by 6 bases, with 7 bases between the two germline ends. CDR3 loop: CASSLTEDTQYF. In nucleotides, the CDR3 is TGTGCCAGCAGTTTGACCGAGGATACGCAGTATTTT.

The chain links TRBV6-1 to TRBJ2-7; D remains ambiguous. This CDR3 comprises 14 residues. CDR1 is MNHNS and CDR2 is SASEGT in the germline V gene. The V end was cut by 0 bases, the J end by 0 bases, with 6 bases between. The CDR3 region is CASSEAAGSYEQYF. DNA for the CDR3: TGTGCCAGCAGTGAAGCGGCAGGCTCCTACGAGCAGTACTTC.

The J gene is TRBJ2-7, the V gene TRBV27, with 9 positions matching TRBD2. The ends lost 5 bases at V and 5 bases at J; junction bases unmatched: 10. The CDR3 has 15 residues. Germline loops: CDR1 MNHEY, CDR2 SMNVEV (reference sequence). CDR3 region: CASSLPGGLAHEQYF. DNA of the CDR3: TGTGCCAGCAGTCTCCCGGGGGGACTAGCTCACGAGCAGTACTTC.

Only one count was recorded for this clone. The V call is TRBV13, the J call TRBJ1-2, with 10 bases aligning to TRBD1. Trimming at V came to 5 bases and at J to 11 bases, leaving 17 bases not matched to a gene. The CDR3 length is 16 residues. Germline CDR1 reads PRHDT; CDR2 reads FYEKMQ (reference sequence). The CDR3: CASSRGKRTGGMGYTF. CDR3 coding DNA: TGTGCCAGCAGCAGAGGAAAAAGGACAGGGGGTATGGGGTACACCTTC. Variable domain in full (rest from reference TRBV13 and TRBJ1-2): AAGVIQSPRHLIKEKRETATLKCYPIPRHDTVYWYQQGPGQDPQFLISFYEKMQSDKGSIPDRFSAQQFSDYHSELNMSSLELGDSALYFCASSRGKRTGGMGYTFGSGTRLTVV.

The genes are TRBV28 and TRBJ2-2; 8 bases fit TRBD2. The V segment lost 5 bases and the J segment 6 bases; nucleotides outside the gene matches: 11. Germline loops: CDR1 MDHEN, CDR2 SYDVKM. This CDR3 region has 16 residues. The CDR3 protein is CASSITGGALPGELFF. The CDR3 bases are TGTGCCAGCAGTATCACGGGAGGGGCCCTCCCCGGGGAGCTGTTTTTT. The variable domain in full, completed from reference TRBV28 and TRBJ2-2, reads DVKVTQSSRYLVKRTGEKVFLECVQDMDHENMFWYRQDPGLGLRLIYFSYDVKMKEKGDIPEGYSVSREKKERFSLILESASTNQTSMYLCASSITGGALPGELFFGEGSRLTVL.

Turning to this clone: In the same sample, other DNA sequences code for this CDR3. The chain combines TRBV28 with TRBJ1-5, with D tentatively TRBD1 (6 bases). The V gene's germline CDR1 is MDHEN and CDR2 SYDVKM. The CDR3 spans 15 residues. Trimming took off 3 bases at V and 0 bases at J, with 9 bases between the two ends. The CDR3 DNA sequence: TGTGCCAGCAGTTTGGGGGGACATAGCAATCAGCCCCAGCATTTT. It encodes CASSLGGHSNQPQHF.

CDR3 residues: CASSVAAKSTGELFF. As DNA, the CDR3 is TGTGCCAGCAGCGTAGCGGCGAAGTCCACCGGGGAGCTGTTTTTT. The chain has TRBV9 and TRBJ2-2, with D unresolved. Germline V gives CDR1 SGDLS, CDR2 YYNGEE. Trimming took off 0 bases at V and 4 bases at J, with 10 bases between the two ends. This CDR3 spans 15 amino acids.